These 2 T cell receptor beta chains were sequenced from one sample in a study of cytomegalovirus exposure and HLA in healthy donors. The PCR was carried out with 60 Vbeta primers and 13 Jbeta primers. Assay used: immunoSEQ multiplex PCR; TCRdb lists only in-frame clones, some missing. Here the sample spans over 150,000 clones, 80% being singletons. Sequenced material: PBMCs. The receptor source for this set is a man aged 18 to 29 in good health and CMV-seropositive.

The chain carries TRBV10-1 and TRBJ2-1; D gene unclear. The ends were cut back, 7 bases at V and 1 base at J, with 17 bases in the middle. The germline gives CDR1 WNHNN, CDR2 SYGVQD (reference sequence). The CDR3 is 16 amino acids. CDR3 sequence reads: CASTGGPAGSYNEQFF. CDR3 nucleotides: TGCGCCAGCACCGGCGGCCCCGCTGGTTCCTACAATGAGCAGTTCTTC.

This clone counts as large. The chain joins TRBV11-2 to TRBJ2-5; 11 bases line up with TRBD2. Unmatched junction bases numbered 12, after V lost 3 bases and J lost 3 bases. Per germline, CDR1 SGHAT and CDR2 FQNNGV. CDR3 length: 18 residues. CDR3 sequence reads: CASSFPLAGAVREETQYF. The CDR3 DNA reads TGTGCCAGCAGCTTTCCACTAGCGGGAGCTGTTCGAGAAGAGACCCAGTACTTC.